This T cell receptor beta chain derives from a study of blood T cell repertoires in COVID-19 (dated by TCRdb to the early 2020s). The study in broad terms: Collaborator samples came from the United States, Italy and Spain and covered acute and convalescent phases of COVID-19. A de-identified subject ID, COVID-19 status, age in years and sex were almost always included in the sample metadata. The samples were drawn from the first 160 participants of the ongoing ImmuneRACE study and from 1,254 subjects provided by 6 global collaborators. Deeply sampled blood TCRbeta repertoires from subjects exposed to, actively infected with, or recovered from COVID-19 were included in the dataset. The repertoires were made available in a free public database intended to serve as a resource for research on the immune response to SARS-CoV-2. The prospective study material was composed of cDNA or gDNA derived from T cells, B-cell-depleted T cells, or PBMCs. Where available, HLA class I and class II types were obtained from metadata supplied by the sample provider rather than from assay-based typing.

TCRbeta CDR3 regions were amplified from genomic DNA by means of the immunoSEQ Assay, a bias-controlled multiplex PCR. The published analysis was carried out like this. The number of nucleated cells in each sample was estimated by amplification of reference gene primers within the assay. To quantify the absolute abundance of each unique TCRbeta CDR3 rearrangement, sequence reads were collapsed and filtered. For each sample, productive Simpson clonality was calculated by taking the square root of Simpson's diversity index across productive rearrangements. TCRdb mirrors the immuneACCESS table, restricted to in-frame sequences. Some clones are absent from its copies; in checked studies, under half trace to an unresolved V gene, and the reason for the others is unknown. V, J and clone size were drawn from that table, and D and trimming were deduced from the DNA. The sample includes some 230,000 clones, with roughly four fifths observed a single time. The ten largest clones represent around 8% of the sample.

The research as a whole found: How much clinical and demographic metadata was included differed by source and by participant, and the metadata was provided uncurated.

At one collaborating source in Seattle, patients were enrolled during active infection and were followed longitudinally through the course of disease. Collaborating institutions collected whole blood in K2EDTA tubes following their own protocols. For TCRbeta analysis, collaborator samples were shipped as frozen whole blood, as isolated PBMCs, or as DNA extracted from either sample type. About this clone itself: Its binding antigen is unknown. No qualities accompany the bases; no much larger clone lies one base away.

From a lookup of the germline V gene (reference sequence), CDR1 and CDR2 are SGHNT and YYREEE. From the cysteine through the phenylalanine, the CDR3 covers 14 amino acids. Only the CDR3 part of the read is kept: 42 bases, read in frame from the first base. Trimming accounts for 4 bases at V and 8 bases at J, while the number of junction bases matched to no gene is 6. In this chain, TRBV5-4 is recombined with TRBJ1-4, with 9 junctional bases fitting TRBD1. This TCR was recovered from an elderly woman with COVID-19, enrolled during active disease. Material: peripheral blood. The DNA sequence is TGTGCCAGCAGCAAACAGGGGGCGCAAGAAAAACTGTTTTTT. It is translated as CASSKQGAQEKLFF. Supplemented by the reference TRBV5-4 and TRBJ1-4 proteins around the CDR3, the complete variable domain is ETGVTQSPTHLIKTRGQQVTLRCSSQSGHNTVSWYQQALGQGPQFIFQYYREEENGRGNFPPRFSGLQFPNYSSELNVNALELDDSALYLCASSKQGAQEKLFFGSGTQLSVL.